Sequencing of this TCR beta chain was carried out in a study of human T cells and chemical hapten exposure (dated by TCRdb to the early 2020s). For context, the study as a whole: The libraries were sequenced as a pool, and the TCR yield per sample differed mostly because of small variations in library volumes within the pool. From each blood RNA sample, both TCR alpha and TCR beta chains were sequenced. Peripheral blood TCR repertoire changes were tracked in vivo in alopecia patients during primary and secondary sensitization to the hapten diphenylcyclopropenone (DPC). Overall results and qualifications from the work: Repeated subsampling changed both the strength of the expansion versus patch-test correlation and the threshold at which the correlation became significant. No change with DPC sensitization was found in the number of TCRs above 1 in 1000 frequency, and no evidence of global repertoire structure alterations was found.

This clonotype came up many times. The antigen it binds to is not known. Per-base quality was not reported, and no clone a single base away is much larger than it. The time point label for this specimen denotes: healthy volunteer bleed at 6 weeks. Total RNA was isolated from unfractionated whole blood collected in Tempus Blood RNA tubes. As TCR sequencing controls, a few healthy volunteers were used, with blood taken at day 0, 2 weeks and 6 weeks. Preparation of the library involved RACE. TCRdb lists the instrument as NextSeq 500. During library preparation, unique molecular identifiers were attached to individual cDNA molecules so that TCRs could be counted in a quantitative, reproducible way. In the original analysis: Samples had a median of 95,638 TCRs, with a range from about 23,224 to 700,000. V, J and CDR3 annotation of the TCR reads was carried out using the Decombinator software suite. For the PS versus PT1 abundance plots, all samples were subsampled to the same number of TCRs (28,000). Expanded TCRs were defined as absent before sensitization and observed at least eight times at the 2-week time point. TCRdb redid the processing of the public reads, applying fastp at Q25 and MiXCR, and retained in-frame beta chains. Rows matching on CDR3 protein sequence are summarized as one entry with the most common DNA and genes. V and J calls and clone size were set by TCRdb, not the authors. This sample comprises 55,000 to 75,000 distinct CDR3 sequences, under 7.5% of them detected only once. The top ten clonotypes cover 3% to 3.5% of the sample.

After removal of 4 bases from V and 1 base from J, the junction retains 5 bases not matched to a gene. Inclusive of the bounding cysteine and phenylalanine, the CDR3 is 15 residues long. Solely the CDR3 DNA is kept, with 45 bases framed from the first base. According to the germline V gene, CDR1 reads LGHNT and CDR2 reads FRNRAP. The sample was whole blood. The receptor was isolated from a female donor in good health. Some clones in this sample may be carry-over from other donors' samples. This receptor chain uses TRBV12-5 and TRBJ1-1, and 8 bases in between align with TRBD1. The DNA is TGTGCTAGTGGTTCGGGACAGGCAGCGAACACTGAAGCTTTCTTT. It is translated as CASGSGQAANTEAFF. With all but the CDR3 taken from the reference TRBV12-5 and TRBJ1-1 genes, the full variable domain is: DARVTQTPRHKVTEMGQEVTMRCQPILGHNTVFWYRQTMMQGLELLAYFRNRAPLDDSGMPKDRFSAEMPDATLATLKIQPSEPRDSAVYFCASGSGQAANTEAFFGQGTRLTVV.